The rows below give T cell receptor beta chains drawn from one sample of a study of cytomegalovirus exposure and HLA in healthy donors. This table comes from immunoSEQ multiplex PCR, and its TCRdb copy is limited to in-frame clones, with some not included. Of 150,000 or so clones in the sample, roughly 80% were seen once. The sequenced material came from PBMCs. Source of these receptors: a man aged 35 to 55 in good health and CMV-seropositive. The CDR3 runs from the conserved cysteine through the conserved F or W. D genes are given only for firm matches. Expanded clones are given a class, and other clones once, few, many or no size at all.

length: 13
V: TRBV19
J: TRBJ1-1
D: NA
size: few
CDR3: CASSMSGNTEAFF

length: 15
V: TRBV11-1
J: TRBJ2-2
D: NA
size: once
CDR3: CASSLVAGSGGELFF

length: 14
V: TRBV7-2
J: TRBJ2-5
D: NA
size: NA
CDR3: CASSTARGSETQYF

length: 13
V: TRBV25-1
J: TRBJ1-5
D: TRBD1
size: NA
CDR3: CASSTGGHQPQHF

length: 13
V: TRBV10-3
J: TRBJ2-5
D: NA
size: NA
CDR3: CAISRQDQETQYF

length: 14
V: TRBV4-3
J: TRBJ1-1
D: TRBD1
size: NA
CDR3: CASSPGQGGTEAFF

length: 11
V: TRBV11-2
J: TRBJ2-7
D: NA
size: NA
CDR3: CASSFTAEQYF

length: 15
V: TRBV5-1
J: TRBJ2-5
D: TRBD2
size: few
CDR3: CASSSGTSGQETQYF

length: 16
V: TRBV7-9
J: TRBJ2-7
D: NA
size: once
CDR3: CASSPRTVNQVYEQYF

length: 17
V: TRBV2
J: TRBJ1-2
D: NA
size: few
CDR3: CASSAPPNTVINYGYTF

length: 17
V: TRBV2
J: TRBJ1-2
D: TRBD1
size: NA
CDR3: CASSAGTGVSVNYGYTF

length: 15
V: TRBV11-2
J: TRBJ2-7
D: NA
size: few
CDR3: CASSLGAAEDYEQYF

length: 14
V: TRBV29-1
J: TRBJ1-2
D: NA
size: NA
CDR3: CSVAGVLENYGYTF

length: 13
V: TRBV4-3
J: TRBJ2-5
D: NA
size: NA
CDR3: CASSQVDRGTQYF

length: 15
V: TRBV29-1
J: TRBJ1-3
D: TRBD1
size: NA
CDR3: CSVEGQADSGNTIYF

length: 18
V: TRBV9
J: TRBJ2-3
D: NA
size: NA
CDR3: CASSVGTGSTSSTDTQYF

length: 15
V: TRBV5-1
J: TRBJ2-1
D: TRBD2
size: NA
CDR3: CASSLTSGRAHEQFF

length: 15
V: TRBV5-4
J: TRBJ2-5
D: TRBD1
size: NA
CDR3: CASSLPNRGEETQYF

length: 15
V: TRBV7-2
J: TRBJ2-7
D: TRBD2
size: NA
CDR3: CASSLVSGGSGEQYF

length: 14
V: TRBV27
J: TRBJ2-7
D: TRBD1
size: NA
CDR3: CASSPGQESYEQYF

length: 15
V: TRBV18
J: TRBJ1-4
D: TRBD1
size: few
CDR3: CASSPPGQGNEKLFF

length: 14
V: TRBV5-1
J: TRBJ2-1
D: TRBD2
size: NA
CDR3: CASSLVPSGNEQFF

length: 14
V: TRBV18
J: TRBJ2-2
D: TRBD2
size: NA
CDR3: CASSQLAGAGELFF

length: 15
V: TRBV9
J: TRBJ2-1
D: TRBD2
size: NA
CDR3: CASSPRLASYNEQFF

length: 15
V: TRBV28
J: TRBJ2-1
D: TRBD1
size: NA
CDR3: CASSFTGGDYNEQFF

length: 14
V: TRBV5-6
J: TRBJ2-7
D: TRBD2
size: NA
CDR3: CASSSVRGAYEQYF

length: 16
V: TRBV6-6
J: TRBJ2-6
D: NA
size: NA
CDR3: CASSSPVSSGANVLTF

length: 16
V: TRBV7-3
J: TRBJ2-2
D: TRBD2
size: NA
CDR3: CASSSLAGGGTGELFF

length: 13
V: TRBV29-1
J: TRBJ2-1
D: NA
size: NA
CDR3: CSVDMGGGNEQFF

length: 15
V: TRBV6-1
J: TRBJ2-1
D: TRBD2
size: NA
CDR3: CASSELRRGDAEQFF

length: 17
V: TRBV4-1
J: TRBJ2-1
D: TRBD2
size: NA
CDR3: CASSQAKGLASYNEQFF

length: 10
V: TRBV20-1
J: TRBJ2-1
D: NA
size: NA
CDR3: CSARLVSEFF

length: 13
V: TRBV10-3
J: TRBJ1-5
D: TRBD1
size: NA
CDR3: CAISAGTGQPQHF

length: 15
V: TRBV5-6
J: TRBJ2-7
D: TRBD1
size: NA
CDR3: CASSLGTGISYEQYF

length: 13
V: TRBV10-3
J: TRBJ1-1
D: NA
size: once
CDR3: CAITMDSSKGAFF

length: 18
V: TRBV5-4
J: TRBJ1-2
D: TRBD1
size: NA
CDR3: CASSLLGRGPVDKNGYTF

length: 15
V: TRBV5-6
J: TRBJ2-6
D: NA
size: NA
CDR3: CASSPVGAGANVLTF

length: 15
V: TRBV7-2
J: TRBJ1-5
D: TRBD1
size: few
CDR3: CASSPQGALRQPQHF

length: 14
V: TRBV7-8
J: TRBJ2-7
D: TRBD1
size: NA
CDR3: CASSPNIGQGEQYF

length: 15
V: TRBV27
J: TRBJ2-7
D: NA
size: NA
CDR3: CASSFLTGVVGEQYF

length: 14
V: TRBV6-5
J: TRBJ1-2
D: TRBD1
size: once
CDR3: CASSEWTGLYGYTF